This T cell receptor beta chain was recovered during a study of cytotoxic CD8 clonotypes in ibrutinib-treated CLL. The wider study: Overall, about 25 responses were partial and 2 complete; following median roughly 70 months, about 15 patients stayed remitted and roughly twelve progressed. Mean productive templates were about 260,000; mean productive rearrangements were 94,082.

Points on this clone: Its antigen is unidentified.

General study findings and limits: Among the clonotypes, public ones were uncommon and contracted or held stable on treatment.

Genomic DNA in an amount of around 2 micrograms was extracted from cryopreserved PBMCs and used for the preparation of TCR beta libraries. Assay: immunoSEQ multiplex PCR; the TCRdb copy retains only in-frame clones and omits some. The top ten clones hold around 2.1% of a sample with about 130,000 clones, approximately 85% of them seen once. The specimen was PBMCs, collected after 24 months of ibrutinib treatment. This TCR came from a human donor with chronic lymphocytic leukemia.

CDR3 in amino acids: CASTPTATSGNTIYF. CDR3 coding DNA: TGTGCCAGTACCCCGACAGCCACCTCTGGAAACACCATATATTTT. The V and J genes are TRBV19 and TRBJ1-3; D might be TRBD1 (5 bases). V was pared by 7 bases and J by 0 bases, with 13 bases between. Per the germline V gene, CDR1 is LNHDA and CDR2 is SQIVND (reference sequence). The CDR3 totals 15 residues.